Reported below is one T cell receptor (beta chain). The sample comes from a study of T cells in Graves' hyperthyroidism and ophthalmopathy. Germline CDR1 reads DFQATT; CDR2 reads SNEGSKA (reference sequence). This CDR3 has 16 amino acids. V was trimmed by 1 base and J by 4 bases, leaving 19 bases between them. Diagnoses rested on clinical symptoms, serum thyroxine and TRAb, thyroid ultrasound and orbital computed tomography. There were TCR beta CDR3 regions amplified from RNA transcripts. Primed by the HTBI set, a first-round RT-PCR was run on the TCR CDR3. TCRdb called the multiplex PCR reads again in MiXCR, with one record for every CDR3 protein. The sample has 500,000 to 650,000 distinct CDR3 sequences; more than 15% are singletons.

This chain joins TRBV20-1 and TRBJ1-2; a weak D match, TRBD1 (5 bases). The origin of this receptor is a woman younger than 35 with Graves' ophthalmopathy. Input material: blood. CDR3 sequence reads: CSARGWGGKRLYGYTF. CDR3 coding DNA: TGCAGTGCTAGAGGCTGGGGGGGGAAGAGACTCTATGGCTACACCTTC.